A selection of T cell receptor beta chains follows, all from one sample in a study of Ad26.COV2.S vaccination and SARS-CoV-2 variants. Sequenced by immunoSEQ multiplex PCR; TCRdb stores in-frame clones only, minus some. This sample yields hundreds of thousands of clones, of which around 89% are seen a single time; over 1.3% belongs to the top ten. The material sequenced was peripheral blood, taken in a trial of Ad26.COV2.S vaccine versus placebo. Source of these receptors: a person between 18 and 65 years old who received the Ad26.COV2.S COVID-19 vaccine or a placebo. CDR3s include the opening cysteine and the closing phenylalanine or tryptophan. A D gene is named only where the DNA matches it firmly. Clone size, where shown, is once, few, many, or a class for clones that have expanded.

abundance: .; v_gene: TRBV6-2/TRBV6-3; d_gene: .; j_gene: TRBJ1-1; CDR3nt: TGTGCCAGCAGTTGGGTCAGCTCGAACACTGAAGCTTTCTTT; CDR3aa: CASSWVSSNTEAFF
abundance: once; v_gene: TRBV7-9; d_gene: .; j_gene: TRBJ1-6; CDR3nt: TGTGCCAGCAGTCCCGGCGCGCGCTCCTATAATTCACCCCTCCACTTT; CDR3aa: CASSPGARSYNSPLHF
abundance: .; v_gene: TRBV27; d_gene: .; j_gene: TRBJ1-1; CDR3nt: TGTGCCAGCAGTTTTCGGGGGTACACTGAAGCTTTCTTT; CDR3aa: CASSFRGYTEAFF
abundance: .; v_gene: TRBV6-5; d_gene: TRBD1; j_gene: TRBJ2-7; CDR3nt: TGTGCCAGCAGTAGGACAGGATCCTACGAGCAGTACTTC; CDR3aa: CASSRTGSYEQYF
abundance: few; v_gene: TRBV27; d_gene: .; j_gene: TRBJ1-5; CDR3nt: TGTGCCAGCAGTTTTGGGTATAGCAATCAGCCCCAGCATTTT; CDR3aa: CASSFGYSNQPQHF
abundance: .; v_gene: TRBV9; d_gene: .; j_gene: TRBJ1-3; CDR3nt: TGTGCCAGCAGCGTAGACACCGGAGGAGCGGGCTCTGGAAACACCATATATTTT; CDR3aa: CASSVDTGGAGSGNTIYF
abundance: .; v_gene: TRBV12-5; d_gene: TRBD1; j_gene: TRBJ1-1; CDR3nt: TGTGCTAGTGGTTTGGTACGGACAGGAGGGGACACTGAAGCTTTCTTT; CDR3aa: CASGLVRTGGDTEAFF
abundance: .; v_gene: TRBV7-2; d_gene: .; j_gene: TRBJ2-3; CDR3nt: TGTGCCAGCAGCTTAGGTCCCCAGCGGAGCACAGATACGCAGTATTTT; CDR3aa: CASSLGPQRSTDTQYF
abundance: .; v_gene: TRBV10-1; d_gene: .; j_gene: TRBJ2-5; CDR3nt: TGCGCCAGCAGTGAGTCGGGGCGCGAGACCCAGTACTTC; CDR3aa: CASSESGRETQYF
abundance: .; v_gene: TRBV9; d_gene: TRBD1; j_gene: TRBJ2-5; CDR3nt: TGTGCCAGCAGCGTGAGGGAGCAGGGGGCACGAGAGACCCAGTACTTC; CDR3aa: CASSVREQGARETQYF
abundance: .; v_gene: TRBV6-2/TRBV6-3; d_gene: .; j_gene: TRBJ2-7; CDR3nt: TGTGCCAGCAGTTACTCAGGGACCCCACTGGGCGAGCAGTACTTC; CDR3aa: CASSYSGTPLGEQYF
abundance: once; v_gene: TRBV6-1; d_gene: .; j_gene: TRBJ1-1; CDR3nt: TGTGCCAGCAGTGAATGGACGGATAACACTGAAGCTTTCTTT; CDR3aa: CASSEWTDNTEAFF
abundance: .; v_gene: TRBV19; d_gene: .; j_gene: TRBJ1-5; CDR3nt: TGTGCCAGTAGTATCCTAGATAGCAATCAGCCCCAGCATTTT; CDR3aa: CASSILDSNQPQHF
abundance: .; v_gene: TRBV28; d_gene: TRBD2; j_gene: TRBJ2-3; CDR3nt: TGTGCCAGCTGGAGGGCTAGCGGGAGCACAGATACGCAGTATTTT; CDR3aa: CASWRASGSTDTQYF
abundance: .; v_gene: TRBV4-3; d_gene: .; j_gene: TRBJ1-5; CDR3nt: TGCGCCAGCAGCCAAGGCTTTAATCAGCCCCAGCATTTT; CDR3aa: CASSQGFNQPQHF
abundance: .; v_gene: TRBV30; d_gene: TRBD1; j_gene: TRBJ1-1; CDR3nt: TGTGCCTGGAGTGGGGGACAGGGGGAGACTGAAGCTTTCTTT; CDR3aa: CAWSGGQGETEAFF
abundance: .; v_gene: TRBV2; d_gene: .; j_gene: TRBJ2-3; CDR3nt: TGTGCCAGCAGTGAAAGCGAGGCGCAGTATTTT; CDR3aa: CASSESEAQYF
abundance: once; v_gene: TRBV6-2/TRBV6-3; d_gene: .; j_gene: TRBJ2-3; CDR3nt: TGTGCCAGCAGTTTAGCAAGCAGCACAGATACGCAGTATTTT; CDR3aa: CASSLASSTDTQYF
abundance: .; v_gene: TRBV6-5; d_gene: .; j_gene: TRBJ1-2; CDR3nt: TGTGCCAGCAGGGTGTGGGGAGACTATGGCTACACCTTC; CDR3aa: CASRVWGDYGYTF
abundance: .; v_gene: TRBV28; d_gene: TRBD2; j_gene: TRBJ2-7; CDR3nt: TGTGCCAGCAGTTTAACTAGCGGGGCCCTCTACGAGCAGTACTTC; CDR3aa: CASSLTSGALYEQYF
abundance: .; v_gene: TRBV24-1; d_gene: .; j_gene: TRBJ2-1; CDR3nt: TGTGCCACCAGTGAGGGGAGCTCCTACAATGAGCAGTTCTTC; CDR3aa: CATSEGSSYNEQFF
abundance: few; v_gene: TRBV5-4; d_gene: TRBD2; j_gene: TRBJ2-5; CDR3nt: TGTGCCAGCAGCTCCCCACGGGAGGGGGAGACCCAGTACTTC; CDR3aa: CASSSPREGETQYF
abundance: .; v_gene: TRBV27; d_gene: .; j_gene: TRBJ2-1; CDR3nt: TGTGCCAGCAGTTTATTAGGGGGGAGTAGAGGCAATGAGCAGTTCTTC; CDR3aa: CASSLLGGSRGNEQFF
abundance: .; v_gene: TRBV29-1; d_gene: .; j_gene: TRBJ2-5; CDR3nt: TGCAGCGTAGAGGGGGGCGGGTCCTCACTCAGGACCCAGTACTTC; CDR3aa: CSVEGGGSSLRTQYF
abundance: .; v_gene: TRBV6-5; d_gene: .; j_gene: TRBJ2-3; CDR3nt: TGTGCCAGCAGTTACTCGGATACGCAGTATTTT; CDR3aa: CASSYSDTQYF
abundance: .; v_gene: TRBV7-2; d_gene: .; j_gene: TRBJ2-5; CDR3nt: TGTGCCAGCACCCAGGCCGGGGTCCAAGAGACCCAGTACTTC; CDR3aa: CASTQAGVQETQYF
abundance: .; v_gene: TRBV11-3; d_gene: TRBD2; j_gene: TRBJ2-1; CDR3nt: TGTGCCAGCAGCTTAGGGGTGGGAGGGCCTGGAAATGAGCAGTTCTTC; CDR3aa: CASSLGVGGPGNEQFF
abundance: .; v_gene: TRBV2; d_gene: .; j_gene: TRBJ2-1; CDR3nt: TGTGCCAGCAGTGAAGGTAGCGATAGCTCCTACAATGAGCAGTTCTTC; CDR3aa: CASSEGSDSSYNEQFF
abundance: .; v_gene: TRBV4-1; d_gene: TRBD2; j_gene: TRBJ2-5; CDR3nt: TGCGCCAGCAGCCAAGATAGGGGAGGGAGGGAGACCCAGTACTTC; CDR3aa: CASSQDRGGRETQYF
abundance: .; v_gene: TRBV29-1; d_gene: .; j_gene: TRBJ2-3; CDR3nt: TGCAGCGTACCCCACAGCACAGATACGCAGTATTTT; CDR3aa: CSVPHSTDTQYF
abundance: .; v_gene: TRBV6-5; d_gene: .; j_gene: TRBJ2-7; CDR3nt: TGTGCCAGCAGCTTCGAGTGGGGCGAGCAGTACTTC; CDR3aa: CASSFEWGEQYF
abundance: .; v_gene: TRBV4-1; d_gene: TRBD1; j_gene: TRBJ1-1; CDR3nt: TGCGCCAGCAGCCACCGAGGACAGGGGGGGGGTATGAACACTGAAGCTTTCTTT; CDR3aa: CASSHRGQGGGMNTEAFF
abundance: .; v_gene: TRBV12-3/TRBV12-4; d_gene: TRBD1; j_gene: TRBJ1-1; CDR3nt: TGTGCCAGCAGTTTAGTCGACAGGGCTGAAGCTTTCTTT; CDR3aa: CASSLVDRAEAFF
abundance: .; v_gene: TRBV5-1; d_gene: .; j_gene: TRBJ2-5; CDR3nt: TGCGCCAGCAGCTTGGCCAGCCCCTCACAGGGTCCCCAAGAGACCCAGTACTTC; CDR3aa: CASSLASPSQGPQETQYF
abundance: .; v_gene: TRBV4-2; d_gene: TRBD2; j_gene: TRBJ2-1; CDR3nt: TGTGCCAGCAGCCAAGTAGAGCGGGATTTGTACAATGAGCAGTTCTTC; CDR3aa: CASSQVERDLYNEQFF
abundance: .; v_gene: TRBV18; d_gene: .; j_gene: TRBJ1-6; CDR3nt: TGTGCCAGCTCCTCAGCGGGGGTCTCTAATTCACCCCTCCACTTT; CDR3aa: CASSSAGVSNSPLHF
abundance: .; v_gene: TRBV27; d_gene: TRBD1; j_gene: TRBJ2-7; CDR3nt: TGTGCCAGCAGTTTAATAGGGGACAGGGGCGACGAGCAGTACTTC; CDR3aa: CASSLIGDRGDEQYF